A selection of T cell receptor beta chains follows, all from one sample in a study of T cell responses to AZD1222 COVID-19 vaccine. Generated by immunoSEQ multiplex PCR, the TCRdb table keeps only in-frame clones and is missing some. In the table there are some 150,000 clones, around 88% of which are singletons. The input for sequencing was peripheral blood, taken on day 0 of AZD1222 vaccination. These receptor sequences come from an adult in good health. Each CDR3 is given with its conserved first and last residue. Fields, in order: clone size, D gene, J gene, V gene, CDR3 protein, CDR3 DNA. A D gene is named only where the DNA matches it firmly. Clone size is shown for a subset of rows, as once, few, many or a class of expanded clone.

clone_size: -
d_call: -
j_call: TRBJ2-5
v_call: TRBV7-2
cdr3_aa: CASKLGGPQETQYF
cdr3_nt: TGTGCCAGCAAATTGGGTGGACCCCAAGAGACCCAGTACTTC

clone_size: -
d_call: TRBD1
j_call: TRBJ1-1
v_call: TRBV9
cdr3_aa: CASSVATGTGMNTEAFF
cdr3_nt: TGTGCCAGCAGCGTAGCTACGGGGACAGGGATGAACACTGAAGCTTTCTTT

clone_size: -
d_call: -
j_call: TRBJ1-1
v_call: TRBV5-6
cdr3_aa: CASSYTVTNTEAFF
cdr3_nt: TGTGCCAGCAGCTACACAGTTACTAACACTGAAGCTTTCTTT

clone_size: -
d_call: -
j_call: TRBJ1-4
v_call: TRBV7-3
cdr3_aa: CASSLGPSTNEKLFF
cdr3_nt: TGTGCCAGCAGCTTGGGCCCGTCAACTAATGAAAAACTGTTTTTT

clone_size: -
d_call: TRBD1
j_call: TRBJ2-7
v_call: TRBV5-4
cdr3_aa: CASSPTLDRAYEQYF
cdr3_nt: TGTGCCAGCAGCCCTACCTTGGACAGGGCCTACGAGCAGTACTTC

clone_size: -
d_call: -
j_call: TRBJ1-1
v_call: TRBV14
cdr3_aa: CASSGSRNTEAFF
cdr3_nt: TGTGCCAGCAGCGGCTCGCGGAACACTGAAGCTTTCTTT

clone_size: few
d_call: -
j_call: TRBJ1-2
v_call: TRBV2
cdr3_aa: CASSAEVNYGYTF
cdr3_nt: TGTGCCAGCAGTGCAGAAGTTAACTATGGCTACACCTTC

clone_size: -
d_call: -
j_call: TRBJ2-1
v_call: TRBV2
cdr3_aa: CASSYRGRNEQFF
cdr3_nt: TGTGCCAGCAGTTACCGGGGAAGGAATGAGCAGTTCTTC

clone_size: -
d_call: -
j_call: TRBJ1-2
v_call: TRBV3-1/TRBV3-2
cdr3_aa: CASSFDRANYGYTF
cdr3_nt: TGTGCCAGCAGCTTCGACAGAGCTAACTATGGCTACACCTTC

clone_size: -
d_call: TRBD2
j_call: TRBJ2-3
v_call: TRBV4-3
cdr3_aa: CASSQVNSGRGTDTQYF
cdr3_nt: TGCGCCAGCAGCCAAGTGAATAGCGGGAGGGGAACAGATACGCAGTATTTT

clone_size: -
d_call: -
j_call: TRBJ1-1
v_call: TRBV19
cdr3_aa: CAVAGTGGTEAFF
cdr3_nt: TGTGCCGTCGCCGGGACGGGCGGCACTGAAGCTTTCTTT

clone_size: few
d_call: TRBD1
j_call: TRBJ2-1
v_call: TRBV5-1
cdr3_aa: CASSLGTGISNEQFF
cdr3_nt: TGCGCCAGCAGCTTGGGGACAGGGATATCCAATGAGCAGTTCTTC

clone_size: -
d_call: TRBD1
j_call: TRBJ2-1
v_call: TRBV19
cdr3_aa: CASTQQGNGEQFF
cdr3_nt: TGTGCCAGTACACAACAGGGGAACGGTGAGCAGTTCTTC

clone_size: -
d_call: TRBD1
j_call: TRBJ2-3
v_call: TRBV11-3
cdr3_aa: CASSQGAGKGADTQYF
cdr3_nt: TGTGCCAGCAGCCAGGGGGCGGGAAAAGGCGCAGATACGCAGTATTTT

clone_size: -
d_call: TRBD1
j_call: TRBJ1-2
v_call: TRBV25-1
cdr3_aa: CASSELDRAFGGYTF
cdr3_nt: TGTGCCAGCAGTGAATTGGACAGGGCTTTTGGTGGCTACACCTTC

clone_size: -
d_call: -
j_call: TRBJ1-3
v_call: TRBV2
cdr3_aa: CASSRTGNTIYF
cdr3_nt: TGTGCCAGCAGTAGGACTGGAAACACCATATATTTT

clone_size: -
d_call: TRBD1
j_call: TRBJ2-7
v_call: TRBV3-1/TRBV3-2
cdr3_aa: CASSQMTGVNEQYF
cdr3_nt: TGTGCCAGCAGCCAAATGACAGGGGTGAACGAGCAGTACTTC

clone_size: -
d_call: -
j_call: TRBJ2-7
v_call: TRBV11-2
cdr3_aa: CASTLSQSYEQYF
cdr3_nt: TGTGCCAGCACCCTGTCCCAATCCTACGAGCAGTACTTC

clone_size: few
d_call: TRBD2
j_call: TRBJ2-2
v_call: TRBV6-2/TRBV6-3
cdr3_aa: CASSYGGLAGAGELFF
cdr3_nt: TGTGCCAGCAGTTACGGGGGACTAGCGGGAGCCGGGGAGCTGTTTTTT

clone_size: -
d_call: -
j_call: TRBJ1-2
v_call: TRBV10-3
cdr3_aa: CAISESWADYGYTF
cdr3_nt: TGTGCCATCAGTGAGTCTTGGGCAGACTATGGCTACACCTTC

clone_size: -
d_call: -
j_call: TRBJ2-1
v_call: TRBV6-5
cdr3_aa: CASSYVGTLANNEQFF
cdr3_nt: TGTGCCAGCAGTTACGTCGGGACTCTCGCAAACAATGAGCAGTTCTTC

clone_size: -
d_call: TRBD2
j_call: TRBJ2-3
v_call: TRBV15
cdr3_aa: CATSSNLAGSQYF
cdr3_nt: TGTGCCACCAGCAGCAATCTAGCGGGGTCCCAGTATTTT

clone_size: few
d_call: -
j_call: TRBJ2-2
v_call: TRBV10-3
cdr3_aa: CAISDGGKGNTGELFF
cdr3_nt: TGTGCCATCAGTGATGGGGGAAAAGGCAACACCGGGGAGCTGTTTTTT

clone_size: -
d_call: -
j_call: TRBJ2-7
v_call: TRBV11-3
cdr3_aa: CASSPRQAHEQYF
cdr3_nt: TGTGCCAGCAGCCCGAGACAGGCGCACGAGCAGTACTTC

clone_size: -
d_call: -
j_call: TRBJ2-1
v_call: TRBV24-1
cdr3_aa: CATRGLANEQFF
cdr3_nt: TGTGCCACCAGGGGGCTAGCCAATGAGCAGTTCTTC

clone_size: -
d_call: -
j_call: TRBJ1-2
v_call: TRBV6-5
cdr3_aa: CATGGVDYGYTF
cdr3_nt: TGTGCCACCGGGGGGGTTGACTATGGCTACACCTTC

clone_size: -
d_call: TRBD1
j_call: TRBJ1-4
v_call: TRBV30
cdr3_aa: CAWRLTGGSRANEKLFF
cdr3_nt: TGTGCCTGGAGGCTGACAGGGGGAAGTAGGGCTAATGAAAAACTGTTTTTT

clone_size: -
d_call: -
j_call: TRBJ2-7
v_call: TRBV5-4
cdr3_aa: CASSPGTARGEQYF
cdr3_nt: TGTGCCAGCAGCCCCGGGACCGCCCGTGGCGAGCAGTACTTC

clone_size: once
d_call: -
j_call: TRBJ2-3
v_call: TRBV5-1
cdr3_aa: CASSRQWGTTPDTQYF
cdr3_nt: TGCGCCAGCAGCAGACAGTGGGGAACAACGCCAGATACGCAGTATTTT

clone_size: -
d_call: -
j_call: TRBJ1-4
v_call: TRBV6-5
cdr3_aa: CASGNGGGKLFF
cdr3_nt: TGTGCCAGCGGAAATGGGGGCGGAAAACTGTTTTTT

clone_size: -
d_call: TRBD1
j_call: TRBJ2-7
v_call: TRBV27
cdr3_aa: CASSLDRGYEQYF
cdr3_nt: TGTGCCAGCAGTTTAGACAGGGGGTACGAGCAGTACTTC

clone_size: -
d_call: TRBD2
j_call: TRBJ2-7
v_call: TRBV27
cdr3_aa: CASSLGLAGIYEQYF
cdr3_nt: TGTGCCAGCAGTTTGGGACTAGCGGGAATCTACGAGCAGTACTTC

clone_size: -
d_call: -
j_call: TRBJ2-4
v_call: TRBV6-1
cdr3_aa: CASSEEALFLAKNIQYF
cdr3_nt: TGTGCCAGCAGTGAAGAAGCTCTTTTCCTAGCCAAAAACATTCAGTACTTC

clone_size: -
d_call: TRBD2
j_call: TRBJ2-7
v_call: TRBV19
cdr3_aa: CASSMAPVSGSRLYEQYF
cdr3_nt: TGTGCCAGTAGTATGGCCCCCGTTAGCGGGAGTCGGCTCTACGAGCAGTACTTC

clone_size: -
d_call: -
j_call: TRBJ2-3
v_call: TRBV7-9
cdr3_aa: CASSLGGTSTDTQYF
cdr3_nt: TGTGCCAGCAGCTTAGGGGGCACTAGTACGGATACGCAGTATTTT

clone_size: -
d_call: -
j_call: TRBJ2-1
v_call: TRBV29-1
cdr3_aa: CSVPLPMGLGQFF
cdr3_nt: TGCAGCGTTCCCCTTCCTATGGGCCTGGGGCAGTTCTTC

clone_size: -
d_call: -
j_call: TRBJ2-1
v_call: TRBV27
cdr3_aa: CASSLYRPPYNEQFF
cdr3_nt: TGTGCCAGCAGTTTATACCGCCCGCCATACAATGAGCAGTTCTTC

clone_size: -
d_call: -
j_call: TRBJ2-2
v_call: TRBV7-2
cdr3_aa: CASRLSGQANTGELFF
cdr3_nt: TGTGCCAGCAGACTCAGTGGTCAGGCGAACACCGGGGAGCTGTTTTTT

clone_size: -
d_call: -
j_call: TRBJ2-5
v_call: TRBV6-5
cdr3_aa: CASSYPRGAPQETQYF
cdr3_nt: TGTGCCAGCAGTTACCCTAGGGGGGCCCCCCAAGAGACCCAGTACTTC

clone_size: -
d_call: TRBD2
j_call: TRBJ2-1
v_call: TRBV28
cdr3_aa: CASSLGVSGRINEQFF
cdr3_nt: TGTGCCAGCAGTCTGGGGGTCAGCGGGAGGATCAATGAGCAGTTCTTC

clone_size: -
d_call: -
j_call: TRBJ1-4
v_call: TRBV14
cdr3_aa: CASSQDTGAVTQKLFF
cdr3_nt: TGTGCCAGCAGCCAAGATACGGGGGCAGTGACTCAAAAACTGTTTTTT

clone_size: once
d_call: -
j_call: TRBJ1-2
v_call: TRBV30
cdr3_aa: CAWSLTGTPLYGYTF
cdr3_nt: TGTGCCTGGAGTCTCACGGGGACCCCTCTCTATGGCTACACCTTC

clone_size: -
d_call: -
j_call: TRBJ1-1
v_call: TRBV5-4
cdr3_aa: CASSVGGLHTEAFF
cdr3_nt: TGTGCCAGCAGCGTGGGAGGGCTGCACACTGAAGCTTTCTTT

clone_size: -
d_call: -
j_call: TRBJ2-2
v_call: TRBV4-3
cdr3_aa: CASSQDLGGKNTGELFF
cdr3_nt: TGCGCCAGCAGCCAAGATCTAGGTGGGAAAAACACCGGGGAGCTGTTTTTT

clone_size: -
d_call: -
j_call: TRBJ1-5
v_call: TRBV7-9
cdr3_aa: CASSQDGFGSQPQHF
cdr3_nt: TGTGCCAGCAGCCAGGACGGATTTGGGAGTCAGCCCCAGCATTTT

clone_size: -
d_call: -
j_call: TRBJ1-1
v_call: TRBV4-1
cdr3_aa: CASSQEDLRNTEAFF
cdr3_nt: TGCGCCAGCAGCCAAGAAGACCTCCGGAACACTGAAGCTTTCTTT

clone_size: -
d_call: -
j_call: TRBJ1-1
v_call: TRBV12-3/TRBV12-4
cdr3_aa: CASTLRDTEAFF
cdr3_nt: TGTGCCAGCACCTTGAGGGACACTGAAGCTTTCTTT

clone_size: -
d_call: TRBD2
j_call: TRBJ2-7
v_call: TRBV30
cdr3_aa: CAWKLSGSPYEQYF
cdr3_nt: TGTGCCTGGAAACTTAGCGGGAGCCCTTACGAGCAGTACTTC

clone_size: -
d_call: -
j_call: TRBJ1-2
v_call: TRBV2
cdr3_aa: CASSQRDGYTF
cdr3_nt: TGTGCCAGCAGTCAAAGGGATGGCTACACCTTC

clone_size: -
d_call: TRBD2
j_call: TRBJ2-1
v_call: TRBV29-1
cdr3_aa: CSAGTSGYNEQFF
cdr3_nt: TGCAGCGCAGGGACTAGCGGCTACAATGAGCAGTTCTTC

clone_size: -
d_call: -
j_call: TRBJ1-1
v_call: TRBV3-1/TRBV3-2
cdr3_aa: CASSQVNEAFF
cdr3_nt: TGTGCCAGCAGCCAAGTCAATGAAGCTTTCTTT

clone_size: -
d_call: -
j_call: TRBJ2-3
v_call: TRBV10-3
cdr3_aa: CAIGGPGRGTDTQYF
cdr3_nt: TGTGCCATCGGGGGTCCGGGAAGGGGCACAGATACGCAGTATTTT

clone_size: once
d_call: -
j_call: TRBJ2-5
v_call: TRBV7-2
cdr3_aa: CASSLVYGAQETQYF
cdr3_nt: TGTGCCAGCAGCTTAGTATATGGGGCCCAGGAGACCCAGTACTTC

clone_size: -
d_call: TRBD2
j_call: TRBJ2-1
v_call: TRBV19
cdr3_aa: CASSIDGPSGSTWSEQFF
cdr3_nt: TGTGCCAGTAGTATAGATGGTCCCAGCGGGAGTACCTGGAGTGAGCAGTTCTTC